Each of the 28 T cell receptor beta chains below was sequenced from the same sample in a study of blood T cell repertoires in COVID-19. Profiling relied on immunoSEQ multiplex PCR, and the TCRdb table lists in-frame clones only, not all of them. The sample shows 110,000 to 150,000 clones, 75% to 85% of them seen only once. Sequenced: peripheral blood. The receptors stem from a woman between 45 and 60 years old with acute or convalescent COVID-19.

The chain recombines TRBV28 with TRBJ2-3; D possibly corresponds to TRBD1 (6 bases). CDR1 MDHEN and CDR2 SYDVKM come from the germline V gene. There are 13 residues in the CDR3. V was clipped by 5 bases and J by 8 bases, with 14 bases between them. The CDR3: CASSTGYARTQYF. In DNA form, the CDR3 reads TGTGCCAGCAGTACAGGGTACGCTCGTACGCAGTATTTT.

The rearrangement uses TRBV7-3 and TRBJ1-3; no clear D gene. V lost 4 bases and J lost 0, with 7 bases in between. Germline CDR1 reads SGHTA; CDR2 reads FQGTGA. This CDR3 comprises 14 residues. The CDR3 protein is CASSSGDSGNTIYF. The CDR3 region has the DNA TGTGCCAGCAGCTCCGGAGACTCTGGAAACACCATATATTTT.

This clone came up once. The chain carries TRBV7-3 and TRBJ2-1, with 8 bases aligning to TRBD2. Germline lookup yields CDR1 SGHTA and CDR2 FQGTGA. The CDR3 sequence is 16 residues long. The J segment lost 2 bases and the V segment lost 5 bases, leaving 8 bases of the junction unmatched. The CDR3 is CASSPPGGRAYNEQFF. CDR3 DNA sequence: TGTGCCAGCAGCCCACCGGGGGGGAGAGCCTACAATGAGCAGTTCTTC.

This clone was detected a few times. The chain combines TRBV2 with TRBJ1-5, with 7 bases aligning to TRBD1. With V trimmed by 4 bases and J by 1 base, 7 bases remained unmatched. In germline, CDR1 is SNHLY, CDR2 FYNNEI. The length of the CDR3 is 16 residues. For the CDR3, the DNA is TGTGCCAGCAGTGTAGACAGGGTGAGGAGCAATCAGCCCCAGCATTTT. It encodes CASSVDRVRSNQPQHF.

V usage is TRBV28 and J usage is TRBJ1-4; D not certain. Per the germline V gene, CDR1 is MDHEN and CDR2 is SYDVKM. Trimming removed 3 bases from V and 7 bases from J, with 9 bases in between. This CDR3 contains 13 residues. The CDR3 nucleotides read TGTGCCAGCAGTTTTCAATCAATTGAAAAACTGTTTTTT. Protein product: CASSFQSIEKLFF.

DNA for the CDR3: TGCGCCAGCAGCCAAGATTGGCGGATTAATGAAAAACTGTTTTTT. Translating it yields CASSQDWRINEKLFF. The chain uses TRBV4-3 and TRBJ1-4; D remains unclear. The germline V and J ends were trimmed by 0 bases and 4 bases, with 9 bases remaining between them. This CDR3 spans 15 amino acids. Germline-derived CDR1 and CDR2 are LGHNA and YSLEER.

The CDR3 loop is CASSILAGHEQYF. The CDR3 DNA is TGTGCCAGTAGTATATTGGCAGGGCACGAGCAGTACTTC. This rearrangement joins TRBV19 to TRBJ2-7, with D tentatively TRBD1 (5 bases). The V gene's germline CDR1 is LNHDA and CDR2 SQIVND (reference sequence). The CDR3 sequence is 13 residues long. V was trimmed by 2 bases and J by 5 bases, leaving 10 bases between them. Using reference TRBV19 and TRBJ2-7 for the parts outside the CDR3, the full variable domain is DGGITQSPKYLFRKEGQNVTLSCEQNLNHDAMYWYRQDPGQGLRLIYYSQIVNDFQKGDIAEGYSVSREKKESFPLTVTSAQKNPTAFYLCASSILAGHEQYFGPGTRLTVT.

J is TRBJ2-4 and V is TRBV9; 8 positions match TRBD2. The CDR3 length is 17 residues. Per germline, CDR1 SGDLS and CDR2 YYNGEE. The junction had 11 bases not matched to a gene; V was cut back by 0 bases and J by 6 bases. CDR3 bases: TGTGCCAGCAGCGTAGATGGCTCCAGCGGGGGTTTAAACATTCAGTACTTC. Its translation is CASSVDGSSGGLNIQYF.

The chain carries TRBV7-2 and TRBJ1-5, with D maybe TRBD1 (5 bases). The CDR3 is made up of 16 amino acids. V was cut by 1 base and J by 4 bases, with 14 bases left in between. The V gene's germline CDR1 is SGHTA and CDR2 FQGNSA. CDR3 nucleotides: TGTGCCAGCAGCTTAGAAGCAGCCAGGGTGAATCAGCCCCAGCATTTT. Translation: CASSLEAARVNQPQHF.

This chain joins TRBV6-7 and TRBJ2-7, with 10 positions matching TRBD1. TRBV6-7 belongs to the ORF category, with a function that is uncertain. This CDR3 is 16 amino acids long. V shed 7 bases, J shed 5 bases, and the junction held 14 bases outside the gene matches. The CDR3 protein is CASKRDRGRVRDEQYF. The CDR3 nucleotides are TGTGCCAGCAAACGGGACAGGGGACGAGTACGGGACGAGCAGTACTTC.

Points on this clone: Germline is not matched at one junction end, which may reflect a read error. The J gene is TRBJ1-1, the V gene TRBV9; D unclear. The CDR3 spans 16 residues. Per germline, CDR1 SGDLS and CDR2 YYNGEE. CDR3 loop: CASSPASLGWNAEAFF. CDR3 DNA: TGTGCCAGCAGCCCTGCGAGTTTGGGCTGGAACGCTGAAGCTTTCTTT.

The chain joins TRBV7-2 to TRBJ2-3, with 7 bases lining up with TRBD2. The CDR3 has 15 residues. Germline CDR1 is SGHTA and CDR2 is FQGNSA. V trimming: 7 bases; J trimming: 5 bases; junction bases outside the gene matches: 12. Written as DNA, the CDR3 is TGTGCCAGCAACACCCGATCGGGGGGAAGAGATACGCAGTATTTT. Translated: CASNTRSGGRDTQYF.

Here the CDR3 reads CASSDPVGMGGNEQFF. DNA of the CDR3: TGCGCCAGCAGCGACCCCGTTGGAATGGGGGGCAATGAGCAGTTCTTC. The V gene is TRBV5-1, the J gene TRBJ2-1; D might be TRBD2 (6 bases). This CDR3 has 16 amino acids. Per the germline V gene, CDR1 is SGHRS and CDR2 is YFSETQ. V shed 4 bases and J shed 6 bases, with 20 bases lying between them. Full variable domain (remainder filled in from reference TRBV5-1 and TRBJ2-1): KAGVTQTPRYLIKTRGQQVTLSCSPISGHRSVSWYQQTPGQGLQFLFEYFSETQRNKGNFPGRFSGRQFSNSRSEMNVSTLELGDSALYLCASSDPVGMGGNEQFFGPGTRLTVL.

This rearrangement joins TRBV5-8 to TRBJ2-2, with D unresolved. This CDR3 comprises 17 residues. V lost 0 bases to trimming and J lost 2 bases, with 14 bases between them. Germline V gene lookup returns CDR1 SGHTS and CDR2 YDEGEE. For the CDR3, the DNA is TGTGCCAGCAGCTTGGGGTCAAACAGACATAACACCGGGGAGCTGTTTTTT. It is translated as CASSLGSNRHNTGELFF. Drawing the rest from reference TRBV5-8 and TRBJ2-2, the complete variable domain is EAGVTQSPTHLIKTRGQQATLRCSPISGHTSVYWYQQALGLGLQFLLWYDEGEERNRGNFPPRFSGRQFPNYSSELNVNALELEDSALYLCASSLGSNRHNTGELFFGEGSRLTVL.

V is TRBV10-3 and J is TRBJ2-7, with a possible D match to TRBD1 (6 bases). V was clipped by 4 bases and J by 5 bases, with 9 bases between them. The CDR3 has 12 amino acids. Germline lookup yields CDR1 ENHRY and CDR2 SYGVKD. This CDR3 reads CAISAKGDEQYF. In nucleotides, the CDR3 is TGTGCCATCAGTGCAAAGGGGGACGAGCAGTACTTC.

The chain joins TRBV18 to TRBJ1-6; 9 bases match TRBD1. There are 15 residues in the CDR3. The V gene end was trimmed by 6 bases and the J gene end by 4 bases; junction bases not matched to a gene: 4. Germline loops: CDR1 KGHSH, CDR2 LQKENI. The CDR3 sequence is CASSGQGTYNSPLHF. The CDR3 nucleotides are TGTGCCAGCTCGGGACAGGGAACTTATAATTCACCCCTCCACTTT.

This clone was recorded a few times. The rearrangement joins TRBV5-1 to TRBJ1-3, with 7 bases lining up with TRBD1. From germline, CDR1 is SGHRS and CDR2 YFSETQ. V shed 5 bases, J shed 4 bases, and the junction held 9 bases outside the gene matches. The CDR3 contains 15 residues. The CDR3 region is CASSQGTVKGNTIYF. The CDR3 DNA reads TGCGCCAGCAGTCAAGGGACAGTCAAGGGAAACACCATATATTTT.

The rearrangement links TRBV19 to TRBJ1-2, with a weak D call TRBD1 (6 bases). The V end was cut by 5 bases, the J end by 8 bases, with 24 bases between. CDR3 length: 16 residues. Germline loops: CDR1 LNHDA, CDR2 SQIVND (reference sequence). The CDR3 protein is CASSSAILTGLGGYTF. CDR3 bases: TGTGCCAGTAGTTCCGCAATTCTCACAGGGCTGGGAGGCTACACCTTC.

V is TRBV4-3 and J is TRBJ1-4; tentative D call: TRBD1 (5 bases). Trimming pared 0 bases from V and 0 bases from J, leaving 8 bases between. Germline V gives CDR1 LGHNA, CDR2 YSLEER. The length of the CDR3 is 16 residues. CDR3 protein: CASSQDGGTTNEKLFF. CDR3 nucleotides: TGCGCCAGCAGCCAAGATGGGGGGACAACTAATGAAAAACTGTTTTTT.

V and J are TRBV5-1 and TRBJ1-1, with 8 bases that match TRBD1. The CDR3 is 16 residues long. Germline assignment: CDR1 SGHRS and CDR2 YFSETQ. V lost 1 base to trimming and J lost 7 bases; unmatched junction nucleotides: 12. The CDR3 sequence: CASSLFGSTGEIEAFF. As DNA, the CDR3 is TGCGCCAGCAGCTTGTTTGGGTCGACAGGGGAGATTGAAGCTTTCTTT. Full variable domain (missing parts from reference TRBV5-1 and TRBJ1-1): KAGVTQTPRYLIKTRGQQVTLSCSPISGHRSVSWYQQTPGQGLQFLFEYFSETQRNKGNFPGRFSGRQFSNSRSEMNVSTLELGDSALYLCASSLFGSTGEIEAFFGQGTRLTVV.

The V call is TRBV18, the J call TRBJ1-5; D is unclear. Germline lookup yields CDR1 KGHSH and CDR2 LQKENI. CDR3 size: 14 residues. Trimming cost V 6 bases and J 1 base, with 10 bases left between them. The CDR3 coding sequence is TGTGCCAGCTCGGAGGGTATAAGCAATCAGCCCCAGCATTTT. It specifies CASSEGISNQPQHF.

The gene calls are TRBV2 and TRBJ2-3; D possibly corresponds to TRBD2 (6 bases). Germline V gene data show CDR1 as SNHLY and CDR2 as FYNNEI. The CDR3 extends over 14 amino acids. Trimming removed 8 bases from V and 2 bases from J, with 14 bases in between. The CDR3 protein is CASVREKDTDTQYF. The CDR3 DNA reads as TGTGCCAGCGTCCGGGAGAAGGACACAGATACGCAGTATTTT.

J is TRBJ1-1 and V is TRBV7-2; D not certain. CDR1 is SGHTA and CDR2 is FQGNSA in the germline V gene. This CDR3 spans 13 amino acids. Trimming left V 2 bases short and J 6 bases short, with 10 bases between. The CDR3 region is CASSLSGSAEAFF. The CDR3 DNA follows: TGTGCCAGCAGCTTATCCGGTTCGGCTGAAGCTTTCTTT.

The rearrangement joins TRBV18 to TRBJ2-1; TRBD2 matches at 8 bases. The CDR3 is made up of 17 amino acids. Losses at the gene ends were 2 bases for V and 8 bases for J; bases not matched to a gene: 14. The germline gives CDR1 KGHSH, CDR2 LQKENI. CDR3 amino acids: CASSPTLVGLAAHEQFF. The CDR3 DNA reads TGTGCCAGCTCACCAACCCTAGTAGGACTAGCCGCCCATGAGCAGTTCTTC.

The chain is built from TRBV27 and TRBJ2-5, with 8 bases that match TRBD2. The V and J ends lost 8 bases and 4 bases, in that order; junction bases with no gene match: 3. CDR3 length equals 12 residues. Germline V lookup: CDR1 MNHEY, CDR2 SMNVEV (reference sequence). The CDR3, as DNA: TGTGCCAGCGGGGGACTAGGAGAGACCCAGTACTTC. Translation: CASGGLGETQYF.

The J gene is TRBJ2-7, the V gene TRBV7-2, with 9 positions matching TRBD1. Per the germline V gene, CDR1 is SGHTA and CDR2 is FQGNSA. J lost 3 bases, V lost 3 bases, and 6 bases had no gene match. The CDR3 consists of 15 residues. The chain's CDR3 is CASSFRPGQGYEQYF. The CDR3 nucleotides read TGTGCCAGCAGCTTTAGACCGGGACAGGGCTACGAGCAGTACTTC. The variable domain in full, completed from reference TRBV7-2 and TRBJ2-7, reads GAGVSQSPSNKVTEKGKDVELRCDPISGHTALYWYRQSLGQGLEFLIYFQGNSAPDKSGLPSDRFSAERTGGSVSTLTIQRTQQEDSAVYLCASSFRPGQGYEQYFGPGTRLTVT.

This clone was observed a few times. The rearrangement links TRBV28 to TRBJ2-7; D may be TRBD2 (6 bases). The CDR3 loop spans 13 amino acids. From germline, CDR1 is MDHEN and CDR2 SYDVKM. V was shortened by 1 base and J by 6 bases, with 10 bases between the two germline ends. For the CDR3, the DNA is TGTGCCAGCAGTTTATCCGGGGGTACCGAGCAGTACTTC. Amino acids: CASSLSGGTEQYF. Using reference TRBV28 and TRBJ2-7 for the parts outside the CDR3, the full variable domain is DVKVTQSSRYLVKRTGEKVFLECVQDMDHENMFWYRQDPGLGLRLIYFSYDVKMKEKGDIPEGYSVSREKKERFSLILESASTNQTSMYLCASSLSGGTEQYFGPGTRLTVT.

The CDR3 reads CASSPGQGEGNIQYF. The DNA of the CDR3 is TGTGCCAGCAGCCCCGGACAGGGGGAGGGAAACATTCAGTACTTC. This chain connects TRBV7-6 to TRBJ2-4; 10 bases are a match to TRBD1. Germline CDR1 reads SGHVS; CDR2 reads FNYEAQ. The V segment lost 5 bases and the J segment 6 bases; nucleotides outside the gene matches: 7. The CDR3 has 15 amino acids.